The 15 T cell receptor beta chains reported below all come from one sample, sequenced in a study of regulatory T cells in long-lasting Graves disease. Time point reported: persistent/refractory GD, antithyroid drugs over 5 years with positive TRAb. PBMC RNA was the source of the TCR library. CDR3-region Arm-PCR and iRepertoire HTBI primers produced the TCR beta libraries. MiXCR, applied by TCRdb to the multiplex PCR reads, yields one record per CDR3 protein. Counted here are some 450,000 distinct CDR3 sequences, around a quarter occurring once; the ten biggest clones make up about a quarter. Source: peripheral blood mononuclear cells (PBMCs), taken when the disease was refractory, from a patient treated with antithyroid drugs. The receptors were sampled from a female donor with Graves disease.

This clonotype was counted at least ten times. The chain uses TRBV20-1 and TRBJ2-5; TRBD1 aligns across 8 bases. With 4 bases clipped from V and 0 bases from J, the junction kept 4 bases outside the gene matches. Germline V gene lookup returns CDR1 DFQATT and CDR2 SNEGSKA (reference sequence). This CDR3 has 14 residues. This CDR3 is CSATDREYQETQYF. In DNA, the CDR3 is TGCAGTGCTACGGACAGGGAGTACCAAGAGACCCAGTACTTC.

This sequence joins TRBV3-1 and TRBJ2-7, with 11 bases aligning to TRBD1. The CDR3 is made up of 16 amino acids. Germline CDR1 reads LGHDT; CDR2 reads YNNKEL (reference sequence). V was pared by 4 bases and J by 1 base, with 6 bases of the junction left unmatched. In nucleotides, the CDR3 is TGTGCCAGCAGCCGCACCGGACAGGGGGCATCCTACGAGCAGTACTTC. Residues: CASSRTGQGASYEQYF.

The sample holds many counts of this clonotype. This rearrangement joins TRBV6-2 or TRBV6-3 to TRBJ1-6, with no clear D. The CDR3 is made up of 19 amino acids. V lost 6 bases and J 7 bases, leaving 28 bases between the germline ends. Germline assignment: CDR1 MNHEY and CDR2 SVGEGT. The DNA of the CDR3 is TGTGCCAGCAGCCGCACGGGGTTCGCGGCCGACTTTGGAAATTCACCCCTCCACTTT. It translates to CASSRTGFAADFGNSPLHF.

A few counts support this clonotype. The chain's CDR3 is CASSTEGTGRGSPLHF. CDR3 DNA: TGTGCCAGTAGTACCGAGGGGACAGGACGTGGTTCACCCCTCCACTTT. V and J are TRBV19 and TRBJ1-6; 8 bases line up with TRBD1. The CDR3 is 16 amino acids. From germline, CDR1 is LNHDA and CDR2 SQIVND (reference sequence). J gave up 9 bases and V 4 bases, and 11 bases lay outside the gene matches.

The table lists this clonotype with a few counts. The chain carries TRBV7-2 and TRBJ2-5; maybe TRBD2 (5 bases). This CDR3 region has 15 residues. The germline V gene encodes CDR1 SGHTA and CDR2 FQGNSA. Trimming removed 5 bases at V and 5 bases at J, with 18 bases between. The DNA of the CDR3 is TGTGCCAGCAGCCCTCGGGAAGGGAAAAGGGAGACCCAGTACTTC. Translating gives CASSPREGKRETQYF.

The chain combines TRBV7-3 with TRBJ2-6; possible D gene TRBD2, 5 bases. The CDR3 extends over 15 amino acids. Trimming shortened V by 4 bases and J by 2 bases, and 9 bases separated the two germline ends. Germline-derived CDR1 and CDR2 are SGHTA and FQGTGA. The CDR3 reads CASSSSRAGANVLTF. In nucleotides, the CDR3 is TGTGCCAGCAGCTCCTCGCGGGCTGGGGCCAACGTCCTGACTTTC.

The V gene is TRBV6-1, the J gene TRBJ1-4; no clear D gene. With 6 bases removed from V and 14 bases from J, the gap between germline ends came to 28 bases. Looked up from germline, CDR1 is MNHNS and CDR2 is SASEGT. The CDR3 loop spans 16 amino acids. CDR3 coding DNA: TGTGCCAGCAGATCCCTATACCGGGAAGCGGCGATGTTGCTGTTTTTT. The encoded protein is CASRSLYREAAMLLFF.

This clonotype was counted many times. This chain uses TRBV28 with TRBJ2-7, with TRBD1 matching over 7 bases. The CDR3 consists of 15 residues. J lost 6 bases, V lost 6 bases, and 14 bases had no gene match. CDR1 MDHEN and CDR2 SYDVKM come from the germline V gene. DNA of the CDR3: TGTGCCAGCAGATCACGGGACAGAGCAATTGGCGAGCAGTACTTC. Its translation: CASRSRDRAIGEQYF.

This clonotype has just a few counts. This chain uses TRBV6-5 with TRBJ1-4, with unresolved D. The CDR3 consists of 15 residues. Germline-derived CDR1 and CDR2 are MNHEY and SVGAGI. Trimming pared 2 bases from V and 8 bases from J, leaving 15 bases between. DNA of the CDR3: TGTGCCAGCAGTTACGGGATAGGTGGTGGGGAAAAACTGTTTTTT. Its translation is CASSYGIGGGEKLFF.

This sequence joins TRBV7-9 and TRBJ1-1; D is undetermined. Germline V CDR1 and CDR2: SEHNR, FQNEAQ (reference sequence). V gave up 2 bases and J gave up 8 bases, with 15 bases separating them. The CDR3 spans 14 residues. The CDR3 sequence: CASSLIVVVLEAFF. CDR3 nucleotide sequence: TGTGCCAGCAGCTTAATAGTGGTGGTTCTGGAAGCTTTCTTT.

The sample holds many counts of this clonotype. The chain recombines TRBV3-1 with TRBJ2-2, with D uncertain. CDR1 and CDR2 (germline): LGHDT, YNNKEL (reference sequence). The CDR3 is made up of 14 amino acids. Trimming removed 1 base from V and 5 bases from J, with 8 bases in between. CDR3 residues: CASSQGPGTGELFF. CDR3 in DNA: TGTGCCAGCAGCCAAGGCCCTGGGACCGGGGAGCTGTTTTTT. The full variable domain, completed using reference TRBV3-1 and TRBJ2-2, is DTAVSQTPKYLVTQMGNDKSIKCEQNLGHDTMYWYKQDSKKFLKIMFSYNNKELIINETVPNRFSPKSPDKAHLNLHINSLELGDSAVYFCASSQGPGTGELFFGEGSRLTVL.

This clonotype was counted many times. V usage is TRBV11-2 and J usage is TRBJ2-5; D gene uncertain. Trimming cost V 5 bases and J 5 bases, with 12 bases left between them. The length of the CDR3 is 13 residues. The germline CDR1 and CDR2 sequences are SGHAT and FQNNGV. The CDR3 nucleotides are TGTGCCAGCAGCCCCGGCCTGTGGGAGACCCAGTACTTC. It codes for CASSPGLWETQYF.

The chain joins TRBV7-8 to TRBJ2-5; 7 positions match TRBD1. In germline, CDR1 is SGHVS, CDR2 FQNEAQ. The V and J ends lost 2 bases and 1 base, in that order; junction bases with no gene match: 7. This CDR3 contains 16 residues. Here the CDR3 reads CASSLLQGLSQETQYF. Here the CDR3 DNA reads TGTGCCAGCAGCTTACTACAGGGGCTTTCCCAAGAGACCCAGTACTTC.

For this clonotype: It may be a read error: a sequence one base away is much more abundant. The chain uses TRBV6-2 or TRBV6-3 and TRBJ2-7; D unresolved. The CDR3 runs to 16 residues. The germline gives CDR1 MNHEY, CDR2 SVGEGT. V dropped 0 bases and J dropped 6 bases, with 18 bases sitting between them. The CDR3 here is CASSYSRANLACEQYF. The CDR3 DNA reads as TGTGCCAGCAGTTACTCGAGAGCTAACCTGGCCTGCGAGCAGTACTTC.

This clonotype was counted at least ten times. The CDR3 nucleotides read TGTGCCAGCAGGAACATCGGGACAGCCTTTGAAAAACTGTTTTTT. Translating it yields CASRNIGTAFEKLFF. V gene TRBV2 combines with J gene TRBJ1-4, with 7 bases fitting TRBD1. The CDR3 totals 15 residues. CDR1 SNHLY and CDR2 FYNNEI come from the germline V gene. Germline trimming cut 6 bases from V and 7 bases from J; bases unmatched to any gene: 11.